This T cell receptor beta chain was sequenced for a study of metastatic and nonmetastatic thyroid tumors. General study points: A significant increase in TCR beta diversity was reportedly seen in malignant thyroid tumors relative to benign nodules, in blood and tumor.

TCRdb reprocessed the PCR reads via MiXCR. The table includes about 13,000 clones, 24% detected once. No patient received treatment before thyroid surgery. A word on this clone: As yet, its antigen is unknown.

The source of this sequence is a male donor with papillary thyroid cancer or a benign thyroid nodule (not recorded which). Some clones in this sample may be carry-over from other donors' samples. Sequencing used blood.

CDR3 loop: CASSTGLAGFQETQYF. CDR3 sequence (DNA): TGCGCCAGCAGCACCGGACTAGCGGGGTTCCAAGAGACCCAGTACTTC. The rearrangement links TRBV5-1 to TRBJ2-5, with 12 positions matching TRBD2. This CDR3 is 16 amino acids long. CDR1 is SGHRS, CDR2 YFSETQ, per germline. V shed 4 bases, J shed 1 base, and the junction held 5 bases outside the gene matches.